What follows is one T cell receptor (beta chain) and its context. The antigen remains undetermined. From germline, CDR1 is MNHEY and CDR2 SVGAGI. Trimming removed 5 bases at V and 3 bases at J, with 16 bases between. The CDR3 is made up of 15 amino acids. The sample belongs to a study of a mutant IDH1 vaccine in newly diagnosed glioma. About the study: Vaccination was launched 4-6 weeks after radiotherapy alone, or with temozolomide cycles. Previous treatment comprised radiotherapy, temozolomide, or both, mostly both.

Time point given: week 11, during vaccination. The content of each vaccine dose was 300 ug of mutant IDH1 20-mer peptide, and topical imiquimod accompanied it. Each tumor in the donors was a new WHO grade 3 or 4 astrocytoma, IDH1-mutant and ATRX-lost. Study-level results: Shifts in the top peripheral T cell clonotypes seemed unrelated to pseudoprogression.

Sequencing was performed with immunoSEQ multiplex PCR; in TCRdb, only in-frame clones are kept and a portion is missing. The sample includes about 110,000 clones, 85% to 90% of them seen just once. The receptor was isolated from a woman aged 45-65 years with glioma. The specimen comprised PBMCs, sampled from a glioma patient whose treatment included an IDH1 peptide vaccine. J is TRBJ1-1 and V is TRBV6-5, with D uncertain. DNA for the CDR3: TGTGCCAGCAGTCGACCGTCGACCCGATACACTGAAGCTTTCTTT. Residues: CASSRPSTRYTEAFF.